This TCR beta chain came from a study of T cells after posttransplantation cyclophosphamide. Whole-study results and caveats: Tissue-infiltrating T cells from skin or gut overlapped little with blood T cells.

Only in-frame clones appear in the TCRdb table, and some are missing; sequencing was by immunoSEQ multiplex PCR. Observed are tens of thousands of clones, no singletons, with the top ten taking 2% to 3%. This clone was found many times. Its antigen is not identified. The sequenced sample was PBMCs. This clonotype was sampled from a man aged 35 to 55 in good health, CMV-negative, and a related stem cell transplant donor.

CDR3 residues: CASSDSGANTGELFF. CDR3 DNA: TGTGCCAGCAGTGACAGCGGGGCGAACACCGGGGAGCTGTTTTTT. J is TRBJ2-2 and V is TRBV2; 7 bases are shared with TRBD2. The CDR3 consists of 15 residues. CDR1 SNHLY and CDR2 FYNNEI come from the germline V gene. V was pared by 3 bases and J by 0 bases, with 1 base of the junction left unmatched.